These 27 T cell receptor beta chains were sequenced from one sample in a study of cytomegalovirus exposure and HLA in healthy donors. The PCR ran on 60 Vbeta and 13 Jbeta primers. Assay used: immunoSEQ multiplex PCR; TCRdb lists only in-frame clones, some missing. The sample carries 100,000 to 150,000 clones, 70% to 85% recorded once. The sample was PBMCs. The source of these receptors is a female donor in good health and CMV-seronegative.

V is TRBV19 and J is TRBJ2-7, with a weak D call TRBD1 (6 bases). The CDR3 sequence is 14 residues long. Per the germline V gene, CDR1 is LNHDA and CDR2 is SQIVND (reference sequence). V was shortened by 6 bases and J by 2 bases, with 14 bases between the two germline ends. CDR3 coding DNA: TGTGCCAGTAGGACCGGGACATCTCCCTACGAGCAGTACTTC. Encoded protein: CASRTGTSPYEQYF. Full variable domain (rest looked up from reference TRBV19 and TRBJ2-7): DGGITQSPKYLFRKEGQNVTLSCEQNLNHDAMYWYRQDPGQGLRLIYYSQIVNDFQKGDIAEGYSVSREKKESFPLTVTSAQKNPTAFYLCASRTGTSPYEQYFGPGTRLTVT.

This sequence joins TRBV4-1 and TRBJ2-3; 14 nucleotides align to TRBD2. V shed 3 bases and J 3 bases; nucleotides not matched to a gene: 8. Germline CDR1 reads MGHRA; CDR2 reads YSYEKL. The CDR3 runs 18 residues. The CDR3 sequence is CASSQGTSGSGWTDTQYF. DNA for the CDR3: TGCGCCAGCAGCCAGGGGACTAGCGGGAGCGGTTGGACAGATACGCAGTATTTT.

This chain links TRBV18 with TRBJ2-6; TRBD1 matches 12 bases. The CDR3 is 18 amino acids. The V segment lost 6 bases and the J segment 0 bases; nucleotides outside the gene matches: 6. Germline assignment: CDR1 KGHSH and CDR2 LQKENI. The CDR3 DNA is TGTGCCAGCTCCTTGGGACAGGGGGCCCTCTCTGGGGCCAACGTCCTGACTTTC. It is translated as CASSLGQGALSGANVLTF.

The V call is TRBV18, the J call TRBJ1-1; 9 positions agree with TRBD1. Trimming at V came to 6 bases and at J to 0 bases, leaving 17 bases not matched to a gene. Per germline, CDR1 KGHSH and CDR2 LQKENI. The CDR3 contains 19 residues. The CDR3 region is CASSPLLVPGQGLNTEAFF. The CDR3 DNA follows: TGTGCCAGCTCTCCTCTGCTAGTCCCGGGACAGGGTTTGAACACTGAAGCTTTCTTT. The full variable domain, completed using reference TRBV18 and TRBJ1-1, is NAGVMQNPRHLVRRRGQEARLRCSPMKGHSHVYWYRQLPEEGLKFMVYLQKENIIDESGMPKERFSAEFPKEGPSILRIQQVVRGDSAAYFCASSPLLVPGQGLNTEAFFGQGTRLTVV.

The chain employs TRBV5-6 and TRBJ1-2; 8 bases map to TRBD1. Germline V gives CDR1 SGHDT, CDR2 YYEEEE. Germline trimming cut 4 bases from V and 4 bases from J; bases unmatched to any gene: 6. This CDR3 is built from 14 residues. DNA of the CDR3: TGTGCCAGCAGCACTCGACAGGGGACCTATGGCTACACCTTC. Translated: CASSTRQGTYGYTF.

The CDR3 spells CASSLEFRGGTNEKLFF. DNA for the CDR3: TGTGCCAGCAGCTTGGAATTCCGGGGAGGAACTAATGAAAAACTGTTTTTT. V gene TRBV5-6 combines with J gene TRBJ1-4; D not resolved. This CDR3 contains 17 residues. Germline-derived CDR1 and CDR2 are SGHDT and YYEEEE. The V gene lost 0 bases and the J gene lost 1 base, with 13 bases spanning the gap.

This chain connects TRBV6-5 to TRBJ2-1; D gene unclear. The V gene lost 2 bases and the J gene lost 2 bases, with 10 bases spanning the gap. From germline, CDR1 is MNHEY and CDR2 SVGAGI. The CDR3 is 15 residues long. CDR3 amino acids: CASSYTNGAYNEQFF. Here the CDR3 DNA reads TGTGCCAGCAGTTACACCAACGGTGCCTACAATGAGCAGTTCTTC.

The chain is built from TRBV7-2 and TRBJ1-1; D not certain. This CDR3 is 14 amino acids long. Germline V gene sequence: CDR1 SGHTA, CDR2 FQGNSA. With 1 base removed from V and 0 bases from J, the gap between germline ends came to 6 bases. The DNA for the CDR3 is TGTGCCAGCAGCTTAGGGCACGTGAACACTGAAGCTTTCTTT. This codes for CASSLGHVNTEAFF.

The J gene is TRBJ2-7, the V gene TRBV28; D unclear. This CDR3 has 12 residues. Germline values: CDR1 MDHEN, CDR2 SYDVKM. V lost 1 base and J 2 bases, leaving 3 bases between the germline ends. This CDR3 is CASSLYTYEQYF. CDR3 in DNA: TGTGCCAGCAGTTTATATACCTACGAGCAGTACTTC. Drawing the rest from reference TRBV28 and TRBJ2-7, the complete variable domain is DVKVTQSSRYLVKRTGEKVFLECVQDMDHENMFWYRQDPGLGLRLIYFSYDVKMKEKGDIPEGYSVSREKKERFSLILESASTNQTSMYLCASSLYTYEQYFGPGTRLTVT.

The chain uses TRBV6-5 and TRBJ2-3; D not certain. The CDR3 covers 13 residues. Germline-derived CDR1 and CDR2 are MNHEY and SVGAGI. Between the trimmed V and J ends, which lost 8 bases and 2 bases, there was a span of 11 bases. CDR3 sequence: CASAHSDTDTQYF. In DNA form, the CDR3 reads TGTGCCAGCGCCCACAGTGACACAGATACGCAGTATTTT.

This chain joins TRBV5-4 and TRBJ1-3; D gene unclear. Trimming pared 4 bases from V and 0 bases from J, leaving 8 bases between. This CDR3 has 14 residues. Germline-derived CDR1 and CDR2 are SGHNT and YYREEE (reference sequence). The chain's CDR3 is CASSRELSGNTIYF. The CDR3 DNA reads as TGTGCCAGCAGCCGCGAACTCTCTGGAAACACCATATATTTT.

The chain is built from TRBV6-1 and TRBJ2-7, with D possibly TRBD2 on 6 matching bases. The CDR3 extends over 13 amino acids. The V and J ends lost 2 bases and 2 bases respectively, with 7 bases between them. CDR1 is MNHNS, CDR2 SASEGT, per germline. The CDR3 coding sequence is TGTGCCAGCAGTGAACAGCGGGCCTACGAGCAGTACTTC. Its translation is CASSEQRAYEQYF.

The gene calls are TRBV28 and TRBJ1-1; the D gene is possibly TRBD1 (5 bases). V was cut by 7 bases and J by 5 bases, with 17 bases left in between. Germline V gives CDR1 MDHEN, CDR2 SYDVKM. This CDR3 is 14 amino acids long. The DNA for the CDR3 is TGTGCCAGCACCAGGGAAACAGGCGGAACTGAAGCTTTCTTT. Protein sequence: CASTRETGGTEAFF.

The chain has TRBV5-1 and TRBJ1-2, with D possibly TRBD1 on 6 matching bases. The germline V gene has CDR1 SGHRS and CDR2 YFSETQ. The V gene lost 2 bases and the J gene lost 6 bases, with 17 bases spanning the gap. The CDR3 has 15 residues. The CDR3 DNA reads TGCGCCAGCAGCTTCCATGATTTGGGGGCGGATGGCTACACCTTC. This sequence encodes CASSFHDLGADGYTF.

This clone was seen only a few times. Additional DNA sequences in this sample encode the identical CDR3. J is TRBJ2-1 and V is TRBV10-3, with D perhaps matching TRBD1 (5 bases). Trimming removed 7 bases from V and 4 bases from J, with 17 bases in between. Germline CDR1 is ENHRY and CDR2 is SYGVKD. The CDR3 spans 15 residues. In nucleotides, the CDR3 is TGTGCCATCAACTCACAGGTCTCGGGTTACAATGAGCAGTTCTTC. It specifies CAINSQVSGYNEQFF.

In regard to this clone: A much larger clone differs from this one at a single base, so this may be a read error. The rearrangement links TRBV7-3 to TRBJ2-7; 11 bases line up with TRBD1. Germline CDR1 SGHTA, CDR2 FQGTGA. V gave up 5 bases and J gave up 3 bases; unmatched junction bases: 3. CDR3 length: 14 amino acids. CDR3 nucleotides: TGTGCCAGCAGCCCCGGGACAGGGGGCTACGAGCAGTACTTC. Amino acid sequence: CASSPGTGGYEQYF.

This chain connects TRBV15 to TRBJ1-5, with D unclear. Trimming removed 5 bases from V and 7 bases from J, with 9 bases in between. The length of the CDR3 is 12 residues. Germline loops: CDR1 LNHNV, CDR2 YYDKDF (reference sequence). CDR3 nucleotides: TGTGCCACCAGCCTCCCGGGGCAGCCCCAGCATTTT. It yields the protein CATSLPGQPQHF.

J is TRBJ2-7 and V is TRBV28, with 8 bases matching TRBD1. Losses at the gene ends were 7 bases for V and 0 bases for J; bases not matched to a gene: 17. The CDR3 consists of 18 residues. The germline gives CDR1 MDHEN, CDR2 SYDVKM. The CDR3 DNA sequence: TGTGCCAGCACCCTAGGTGGCAGGGGGCGGTTTAGCTCCTACGAGCAGTACTTC. It codes for CASTLGGRGRFSSYEQYF.

The V gene is TRBV28, the J gene TRBJ1-1; D call uncertain. Germline values: CDR1 MDHEN, CDR2 SYDVKM. The CDR3 has 13 residues. V lost 6 bases, J lost 2 bases, and 10 bases lay in between. The CDR3 bases are TGTGCCAGCAGACCCACAGATAACACTGAAGCTTTCTTT. This encodes CASRPTDNTEAFF.

The chain employs TRBV30 and TRBJ1-6; 7 bases agree with TRBD1. Germline CDR1 reads GTSNPN; CDR2 reads SVGIG (reference sequence). After removal of 2 bases from V and 10 bases from J, the junction contained 2 bases not matched to a gene. The CDR3 runs to 12 residues. In DNA, the CDR3 is TGTGCCTGGAGTAGGGGGCGATCACCCCTCCACTTT. Residues: CAWSRGRSPLHF.

J is TRBJ1-1 and V is TRBV6-1, with D maybe TRBD1 (5 bases). CDR1 is MNHNS and CDR2 is SASEGT in the germline V gene. Trimming cost V 7 bases and J 6 bases, with 12 bases left between them. The CDR3 has 12 amino acids. This chain's CDR3 is CASKEGFAEAFF. For the CDR3, the DNA is TGTGCCAGCAAGGAGGGGTTTGCTGAAGCTTTCTTT.

The chain carries TRBV5-4 and TRBJ2-5; 9 bases line up with TRBD1. This CDR3 region has 13 residues. V lost 3 bases and J lost 8; bases outside the gene matches: 5. Germline CDR1 and CDR2: SGHNT and YYREEE (reference sequence). The CDR3 DNA sequence: TGTGCCAGCAGCTCGGGACAGGGAGAAACCCAGTACTTC. Translation gives CASSSGQGETQYF.

This clone was seen only a few times. The gene calls are TRBV9 and TRBJ1-1; D gene unclear. The CDR3 runs 15 residues. V lost 0 bases to trimming and J lost 4 bases, with 13 bases between them. CDR1 SGDLS and CDR2 YYNGEE come from the germline V gene. The CDR3 spells CASSVEARRGTEAFF. CDR3 sequence (DNA): TGTGCCAGCAGCGTAGAGGCGAGACGGGGCACTGAAGCTTTCTTT. Looking up the rest from reference TRBV9 and TRBJ1-1 gives the full variable domain: DSGVTQTPKHLITATGQRVTLRCSPRSGDLSVYWYQQSLDQGLQFLIQYYNGEERAKGNILERFSAQQFPDLHSELNLSSLELGDSALYFCASSVEARRGTEAFFGQGTRLTVV.

Points on this clone: The same CDR3 can be traced to other DNA sequences in this sample. The rearrangement uses TRBV5-1 and TRBJ1-4; no definite D call. There are 14 residues in the CDR3. The V end lost 0 bases, the J end lost 3 bases, and 6 bases lay between the germline ends. CDR1 is SGHRS and CDR2 is YFSETQ in the germline V gene. CDR3 sequence reads: CASSLGQSNEKLFF. The CDR3 nucleotides are TGCGCCAGCAGCTTGGGGCAGTCTAATGAAAAACTGTTTTTT.

The V and J genes are TRBV5-6 and TRBJ2-1; D is undetermined. The CDR3 consists of 14 residues. Deletions cut 4 bases from V and 7 bases from J, with 15 bases between. CDR1 is SGHDT and CDR2 is YYEEEE in the germline V gene. The CDR3 here is CASSPQPASNEQFF. For the CDR3, the DNA is TGTGCCAGCAGCCCGCAACCCGCTAGTAATGAGCAGTTCTTC.

The gene calls are TRBV4-3 and TRBJ1-3; TRBD1 might be the D (6 bases). This CDR3 is 18 amino acids long. Trimming cost V 5 bases and J 0 bases, with 20 bases left between them. CDR1 is LGHNA, CDR2 YSLEER, per germline. The CDR3 spells CASSKLTGRSVSGNTIYF. The CDR3 region has the DNA TGCGCCAGCAGCAAATTGACAGGCCGGTCGGTCTCTGGAAACACCATATATTTT.

The V gene is TRBV4-2, the J gene TRBJ2-1; 7 bases are shared with TRBD2. The V gene end was trimmed by 0 bases and the J gene end by 2 bases; junction bases not matched to a gene: 1. This CDR3 has 15 residues. CDR1 and CDR2 from the germline V gene are LGHNA and YNFKEQ. The CDR3: CASSQEGRAYNEQFF. The DNA for the CDR3 is TGTGCCAGCAGCCAAGAAGGGAGGGCCTACAATGAGCAGTTCTTC.